This entry lists 7 T cell receptor beta chains sequenced from one sample in a study of T cells in Graves' hyperthyroidism and ophthalmopathy. RNA transcripts served as the template for amplifying TCR beta CDR3 regions. The HTBI primer set was used in a first-round RT-PCR of the TCR CDR3. TCRdb reprocessed the multiplex PCR reads with MiXCR, giving one entry per CDR3 protein. The table lists roughly 500,000 distinct CDR3 sequences, about 20% of them singletons, with around 54% in the top ten. Specimen: blood. The source of these receptors is a woman aged 65 to 85 with Graves' ophthalmopathy.

This clonotype was seen a single time. V usage is TRBV10-3 and J usage is TRBJ2-2; the match to TRBD2 covers 10 bases. CDR3 length: 16 amino acids. CDR1 and CDR2 from the germline V gene are ENHRY and SYGVKD. The V gene end was trimmed by 4 bases and the J gene end by 3 bases; junction bases not matched to a gene: 5. The CDR3 DNA is TGTGCCATCAGTGCTAGCGGGAGTTTTGACACCGGGGAGCTGTTTTTT. It translates to CAISASGSFDTGELFF.

The chain uses TRBV6-1 and TRBJ2-7; the match to TRBD1 covers 7 bases. In germline, CDR1 is MNHNS, CDR2 SASEGT. The CDR3 length is 13 residues. V dropped 5 bases and J dropped 3; count of bases not matched to a gene: 4. The CDR3 nucleotides read TGTGCCAGCAGTAAAAGGACAGGCTACGAGCAGTACTTC. It is translated as CASSKRTGYEQYF.

This chain joins TRBV19 and TRBJ2-7; no reliable D call. The V end was cut by 3 bases, the J end by 5 bases, with 23 bases between. Germline assignment: CDR1 LNHDA and CDR2 SQIVND (reference sequence). The CDR3 is made up of 17 amino acids. CDR3 in amino acids: CASSMSSGPGSRNEQYF. The CDR3 DNA is TGTGCCAGTAGTATGTCCTCAGGACCAGGAAGTCGAAACGAGCAGTACTTC.

The rearrangement joins TRBV5-1 to TRBJ2-2; 7 bases match TRBD2. After removal of 4 bases from V and 6 bases from J, the junction contained 18 bases not matched to a gene. Germline CDR1 reads SGHRS; CDR2 reads YFSETQ. This CDR3 spans 18 amino acids. The CDR3 loop reads CASSPRWSWTSVPGELFF. The CDR3 DNA is TGCGCCAGCAGCCCTAGGTGGTCTTGGACTAGTGTTCCCGGGGAGCTGTTTTTT.

The rearrangement links TRBV10-2 to TRBJ1-4; unclear D gene. The CDR3 spans 14 residues. V was cut by 3 bases and J by 3 bases, with 8 bases left in between. Germline V CDR1 and CDR2: WSHSY, SAAADI. The CDR3 reads CASSDPFPNEKLFF. In DNA form, the CDR3 reads TGCGCCAGCAGTGACCCGTTCCCTAATGAAAAACTGTTTTTT.

This clonotype was seen at least ten times. V and J are TRBV12-3 or TRBV12-4 and TRBJ2-1, with 7 nucleotides matching TRBD1. The V segment lost 6 bases and the J segment 8 bases; nucleotides outside the gene matches: 10. The CDR3 has 14 residues. CDR3 loop: CASRVGQARDEQFF. As DNA, the CDR3 is TGTGCCAGCAGGGTCGGACAGGCGAGGGATGAGCAGTTCTTC.

The J gene is TRBJ2-3, the V gene TRBV20-1; TRBD2 is a possible D gene (5 bases). V was trimmed by 6 bases and J by 6 bases, leaving 19 bases between them. CDR3 length equals 14 residues. Germline V lookup: CDR1 DFQATT, CDR2 SNEGSKA (reference sequence). The CDR3 bases are TGCAGTGCGAGGGTAGCTAGCATGGTGGATACGCAGTATTTT. It specifies CSARVASMVDTQYF.